This is a list of T cell receptor beta chains from one sample in a study of cytomegalovirus exposure and HLA in healthy donors. Using immunoSEQ multiplex PCR, the repertoire was profiled, and TCRdb retains in-frame clones only, with some absent. The sample has around 130,000 clones; 55% to 75% are singletons. Sequencing was performed on PBMCs. These TCRs come from a man aged 25-45 years in good health and CMV-seropositive. Both conserved end residues are part of each CDR3. The order of the fields is J gene, clone size, V gene, CDR3 protein. Only part of the rows carry a size: once, few, many, or a class if the clone is expanded.

J gene: TRBJ2-4
clone size: NA
V gene: TRBV6-6
CDR3 protein: CASAGVASGNIQYF

J gene: TRBJ2-7
clone size: NA
V gene: TRBV19
CDR3 protein: CASSLDSNYEQYF

J gene: TRBJ1-6
clone size: NA
V gene: TRBV4-1
CDR3 protein: CASSQGTGGNSPLHF

J gene: TRBJ2-7
clone size: once
V gene: TRBV7-9
CDR3 protein: CASSLERPGEQYF

J gene: TRBJ2-7
clone size: NA
V gene: TRBV13
CDR3 protein: CASSSGANYEQYF

J gene: TRBJ2-3
clone size: few
V gene: TRBV28
CDR3 protein: CASSLSAGITSSTDTQYF

J gene: TRBJ2-5
clone size: NA
V gene: TRBV7-7
CDR3 protein: CASSLVRQETQYF

J gene: TRBJ2-1
clone size: once
V gene: TRBV9
CDR3 protein: CASSVDGPPYNEQFF

J gene: TRBJ2-7
clone size: NA
V gene: TRBV7-9
CDR3 protein: CASSLGTSGRGPYF

J gene: TRBJ2-1
clone size: NA
V gene: TRBV7-9
CDR3 protein: CASSPDINNEQFF

J gene: TRBJ1-4
clone size: NA
V gene: TRBV6-5
CDR3 protein: CASRGTGSTNEKLFF

J gene: TRBJ2-4
clone size: NA
V gene: TRBV18
CDR3 protein: CASSPTLGALQYF

J gene: TRBJ2-3
clone size: NA
V gene: TRBV11-2
CDR3 protein: CASSLVRLVSTDTQYF

J gene: TRBJ2-7
clone size: few
V gene: TRBV11-2
CDR3 protein: CASSPLGGSGSYEQYF

J gene: TRBJ1-6
clone size: once
V gene: TRBV5-4
CDR3 protein: CASSLDIQGARNSPLHF

J gene: TRBJ2-1
clone size: NA
V gene: TRBV5-1
CDR3 protein: CASSLDRVSVGNEQFF

J gene: TRBJ2-7
clone size: NA
V gene: TRBV6-1
CDR3 protein: CASNRDLSSEQYF

J gene: TRBJ2-7
clone size: NA
V gene: TRBV29-1
CDR3 protein: CSVEDRVQGAYEQYF

J gene: TRBJ1-6
clone size: NA
V gene: TRBV6-5
CDR3 protein: CASSRDSNNSPLHF

J gene: TRBJ2-7
clone size: NA
V gene: TRBV2
CDR3 protein: CASSELGVGRSSYEQYF

J gene: TRBJ1-1
clone size: NA
V gene: TRBV5-4
CDR3 protein: CASSLGTTNTEAFF

J gene: TRBJ2-7
clone size: NA
V gene: TRBV30
CDR3 protein: CAWIGRGSYEQYF

J gene: TRBJ2-7
clone size: NA
V gene: TRBV28
CDR3 protein: CASKIGQGGYEQYF

J gene: TRBJ2-3
clone size: NA
V gene: TRBV19
CDR3 protein: CASAGLTSGLGDTQYF

J gene: TRBJ1-5
clone size: NA
V gene: TRBV6-6
CDR3 protein: CASSNYEGSNQPQHF

J gene: NA
clone size: NA
V gene: TRBV5-5
CDR3 protein: CASSEIVGVDYEQYF

J gene: TRBJ2-7
clone size: NA
V gene: TRBV14
CDR3 protein: CASRVTGSPYEQYF

J gene: TRBJ2-3
clone size: NA
V gene: TRBV4-2
CDR3 protein: CASSQDVLAPPSTDTQYF

J gene: TRBJ1-1
clone size: once
V gene: TRBV9
CDR3 protein: CASSVTGSNTEAFF

J gene: TRBJ2-7
clone size: NA
V gene: TRBV6-1
CDR3 protein: CASRGAGTGPYEQYF

J gene: TRBJ2-7
clone size: NA
V gene: TRBV5-6
CDR3 protein: CASSPRGNHYEQYF

J gene: TRBJ2-5
clone size: few
V gene: TRBV5-1
CDR3 protein: CASSMGQWGGETQYF

J gene: TRBJ1-1
clone size: few
V gene: TRBV7-9
CDR3 protein: CASSLQGLLTEAFF

J gene: TRBJ2-5
clone size: few
V gene: TRBV4-1
CDR3 protein: CASSQAGTSLLETQYF

J gene: TRBJ2-7
clone size: NA
V gene: TRBV5-1
CDR3 protein: CASSIGLAGAEQYF

J gene: TRBJ2-7
clone size: NA
V gene: TRBV6-5
CDR3 protein: CASSLTGSSYEQYF

J gene: TRBJ1-2
clone size: NA
V gene: TRBV28
CDR3 protein: CASSFSVDYGYTF

J gene: TRBJ2-7
clone size: NA
V gene: TRBV19
CDR3 protein: CASSIAGDSYEQYF

J gene: TRBJ1-4
clone size: NA
V gene: TRBV5-1
CDR3 protein: CASSLAGTGDEKLFF

J gene: TRBJ2-3
clone size: NA
V gene: TRBV9
CDR3 protein: CASTRTGGAVDTQYF

J gene: TRBJ1-2
clone size: NA
V gene: TRBV15
CDR3 protein: CATSRDLTGSDPARTSYGYTF

J gene: TRBJ2-1
clone size: NA
V gene: TRBV5-4
CDR3 protein: CASSFPTSGGYNEQFF

J gene: TRBJ1-1
clone size: NA
V gene: TRBV19
CDR3 protein: CASSLRMTEAFF

J gene: TRBJ1-2
clone size: few
V gene: TRBV16
CDR3 protein: CASSPARAVYGYTF

J gene: TRBJ1-1
clone size: NA
V gene: TRBV4-2
CDR3 protein: CASSQAPDGRGEAFF

J gene: TRBJ2-5
clone size: NA
V gene: TRBV10-3
CDR3 protein: CAIRGDRGIQETQYF

J gene: TRBJ2-3
clone size: NA
V gene: TRBV9
CDR3 protein: CASSLGHSTDTQYF

J gene: TRBJ2-3
clone size: NA
V gene: TRBV5-1
CDR3 protein: CASSSPGGWKDTQYF

J gene: TRBJ2-7
clone size: NA
V gene: TRBV11-1
CDR3 protein: CASSYHRGNSYEQYF

J gene: TRBJ1-5
clone size: NA
V gene: TRBV19
CDR3 protein: CASSLSTSRDRGWGSQPQHF

J gene: TRBJ2-3
clone size: NA
V gene: TRBV6-1
CDR3 protein: CASSEGPTGGRTQYF

J gene: TRBJ2-3
clone size: NA
V gene: TRBV28
CDR3 protein: CASSLYFAGTPQRPDTQYF

J gene: TRBJ2-7
clone size: once
V gene: TRBV6-1
CDR3 protein: CASSESGTGGYEQYF

J gene: TRBJ2-5
clone size: NA
V gene: TRBV12-2
CDR3 protein: CASRRETQYF

J gene: TRBJ1-1
clone size: NA
V gene: TRBV4-2
CDR3 protein: CASSPRRDTEAFF